The sequence of this TCR beta chain was determined in a study of cytomegalovirus exposure and HLA in healthy donors. Study-level points and caveats: Across donors, sequencing depth was assumed by presence/absence analyses to be roughly uniform. The study designated roughly 160 TCR beta chains cytomegalovirus-associated. Reportedly, cytomegalovirus status was diagnosed with high sensitivity and specificity.

PCR amplification relied on 60 Vbeta primers (plus 13 Jbeta primers). Libraries were prepared by immunoSEQ multiplex PCR; TCRdb keeps only in-frame clonotypes and omits some of them. The sample yields about 160,000 clones, roughly 80% seen once. In the case of this clone: Antigen specificity is unknown.

Trimming took off 1 base at V and 1 base at J, with 20 bases between the two ends. The CDR3 loop spans 17 amino acids. CDR1 GTSNPN and CDR2 SVGIG come from the germline V gene (reference sequence). Source material: PBMCs. The rearrangement uses TRBV30 and TRBJ2-7; tentative D call: TRBD1 (6 bases). The source of this sequence is a male donor in good health and CMV-seronegative. CDR3 in DNA: TGTGCCTGGAGTGCGTCCTCTGGACAGATATTTTCCTACGAGCAGTACTTC. The encoded protein is CAWSASSGQIFSYEQYF.